A single sample gave rise to the 23 T cell receptor beta chains below, sequenced in a study of Ad26.COV2.S vaccination and SARS-CoV-2 variants. Treatment specified: some 20 received Ad26.COV2.S at low or high dose, single or two shots; about 5 received placebo; per-sample allocation not given. Sampling was done on day 63 after the first vaccine or placebo injection. Measured with immunoSEQ multiplex PCR; TCRdb has only the in-frame clones, and not every one. The table has around 450,000 clones, roughly 90% seen once. The sample in question was peripheral blood, obtained in a trial of Ad26.COV2.S vaccine versus placebo. The receptor set was obtained from a person between 18 and 59 years old who received the Ad26.COV2.S COVID-19 vaccine or a placebo.

The chain joins TRBV27 to TRBJ1-1, with a possible D match to TRBD1 (5 bases). The CDR3 has 13 residues. The germline V and J ends were trimmed by 2 bases and 6 bases, with 10 bases remaining between them. Germline V gene lookup returns CDR1 MNHEY and CDR2 SMNVEV (reference sequence). This chain's CDR3 is CASSLGQGAEAFF. The CDR3 DNA reads as TGTGCCAGCAGTTTAGGGCAGGGCGCTGAAGCTTTCTTT.

A few counts support this clone. The rearrangement uses TRBV6-1 and TRBJ2-1; 10 bases map to TRBD1. The V gene end was trimmed by 2 bases and the J gene end by 4 bases; junction bases not matched to a gene: 5. Germline loops: CDR1 MNHNS, CDR2 SASEGT. CDR3 length: 16 residues. The CDR3 DNA follows: TGTGCCAGCAGTGAACTAGACAGGGGGCCGTACAATGAGCAGTTCTTC. Amino acids: CASSELDRGPYNEQFF.

Only a few counts were recorded for this clone. CDR3 nucleotide sequence: TGCGCCAGCAGCTTTACACTAGGGGATACGCAGTATTTT. Its translation is CASSFTLGDTQYF. The chain joins TRBV5-1 to TRBJ2-3, with D possibly TRBD2 on 5 matching bases. The CDR3 runs 13 residues. Germline V gene data show CDR1 as SGHRS and CDR2 as YFSETQ. The V and J ends lost 2 bases and 6 bases respectively, with 10 bases between them. Complete variable domain (other parts from reference TRBV5-1 and TRBJ2-3): KAGVTQTPRYLIKTRGQQVTLSCSPISGHRSVSWYQQTPGQGLQFLFEYFSETQRNKGNFPGRFSGRQFSNSRSEMNVSTLELGDSALYLCASSFTLGDTQYFGPGTRLTVL.

The chain links TRBV28 to TRBJ1-2; 8 bases align to TRBD1. Germline-derived CDR1 and CDR2 are MDHEN and SYDVKM. J gave up 4 bases and V 2 bases, and 12 bases lay outside the gene matches. This CDR3 has 17 residues. In nucleotides, the CDR3 is TGTGCCAGCAGTTTAGGGGCCTCACAGGGGGTGGTCTATGGCTACACCTTC. Protein sequence: CASSLGASQGVVYGYTF.

This clone was seen a single time. The chain carries TRBV14 and TRBJ2-2; D possibly corresponds to TRBD2 (5 bases). Germline values: CDR1 SGHDN, CDR2 FVKESK. The CDR3 extends over 15 amino acids. Trimming shortened V by 4 bases and J by 0 bases, and 9 bases separated the two germline ends. CDR3 coding DNA: TGTGCCAGCAGCCGAACCGGGACGAACACCGGGGAGCTGTTTTTT. Translated: CASSRTGTNTGELFF.

CDR3 loop: CASSLADVGTF. CDR3 nucleotide sequence: TGTGCCAGCAGCTTAGCGGATGTGGGCACCTTC. The chain has TRBV7-9 and TRBJ1-2; D not certain. CDR3 length: 11 amino acids. Trimming took 0 bases from V and 13 from J, leaving 9 bases between them. The germline CDR1 and CDR2 sequences are SEHNR and FQNEAQ (reference sequence).

V usage is TRBV27 and J usage is TRBJ1-2, with D unresolved. The CDR3 runs to 16 residues. The V gene's germline CDR1 is MNHEY and CDR2 SMNVEV (reference sequence). V was trimmed by 1 base and J by 0 bases, leaving 12 bases between them. As DNA, the CDR3 is TGTGCCAGCAGTTTATTTTCAAGAGTTACTAACTATGGCTACACCTTC. This encodes CASSLFSRVTNYGYTF.

The genes are TRBV10-1 and TRBJ2-3, with 8 bases matching TRBD2. Germline CDR1 WNHNN, CDR2 SYGVQD (reference sequence). The trim removed 0 bases at V and 4 bases at J, leaving 0 bases unmatched. The CDR3 has 14 residues. CDR3 residues: CASSESAGADTQYF. As DNA, the CDR3 is TGCGCCAGCAGTGAGTCAGCGGGAGCAGATACGCAGTATTTT.

The rearrangement joins TRBV6-5 to TRBJ2-7; 9 bases agree with TRBD1. This CDR3 is built from 14 residues. Germline CDR1 reads MNHEY; CDR2 reads SVGAGI. V shed 6 bases and J 6 bases; nucleotides not matched to a gene: 9. The chain's CDR3 is CASSAGTGLFEQYF. In DNA, the CDR3 is TGTGCCAGCAGCGCCGGGACAGGGTTGTTCGAGCAGTACTTC.

This clone was seen only once. V and J are TRBV6-2 or TRBV6-3 and TRBJ2-1, with D unclear. Germline loops: CDR1 MNHEY, CDR2 SVGEGT. V lost 5 bases to trimming and J lost 9 bases, with 8 bases between them. The CDR3 runs to 11 residues. The CDR3 sequence is CASSLGTEQFF. CDR3 bases: TGTGCCAGCAGTCTAGGAACTGAGCAGTTCTTC.

The chain couples TRBV4-3 to TRBJ2-1, with TRBD1 matching over 7 bases. This CDR3 has 18 residues. CDR1 is LGHNA, CDR2 YSLEER, per germline. The V gene end was trimmed by 0 bases and the J gene end by 7 bases; junction bases not matched to a gene: 15. CDR3 sequence: CASSQDTDSRDRGNEQFF. CDR3 in DNA: TGCGCCAGCAGCCAAGATACGGACAGCCGGGACAGAGGAAATGAGCAGTTCTTC.

This clone showed up just once. V and J are TRBV10-3 and TRBJ2-5, with D possibly TRBD2 on 5 matching bases. CDR3 size: 13 residues. Trimming took 6 bases from V and 3 from J, leaving 11 bases between them. Germline V lookup: CDR1 ENHRY, CDR2 SYGVKD. The CDR3 DNA is TGTGCCATCAGGGCCGGGGTTGAAGAGACCCAGTACTTC. It is translated as CAIRAGVEETQYF.

The rearrangement uses TRBV30 and TRBJ2-7; 10 bases map to TRBD1. Germline-derived CDR1 and CDR2 are GTSNPN and SVGIG (reference sequence). V lost 3 bases, J lost 2 bases, and 7 bases stayed unmatched. The CDR3 spans 15 residues. This chain's CDR3 is CAWRGGQGETYEQYF. CDR3 bases: TGTGCCTGGAGGGGCGGACAGGGGGAGACCTACGAGCAGTACTTC. The full variable domain, its missing parts supplied by reference TRBV30 and TRBJ2-7, is SQTIHQWPATLVQPVGSPLSLECTVEGTSNPNLYWYRQAAGRGLQLLFYSVGIGQISSEVPQNLSASRPQDRQFILSSKKLLLSDSGFYLCAWRGGQGETYEQYFGPGTRLTVT.

This rearrangement joins TRBV25-1 to TRBJ2-1, with D tentatively TRBD2 (6 bases). The CDR3 is 17 residues long. V was shortened by 2 bases and J by 2 bases, with 16 bases between the two germline ends. Germline V gene sequence: CDR1 MGHDK, CDR2 SYGVNS. This CDR3 is CASSEMGLRGTYNEQFF. The CDR3 DNA reads TGTGCCAGCAGTGAAATGGGTTTGCGGGGCACCTACAATGAGCAGTTCTTC.

This chain links TRBV7-2 with TRBJ2-7, with 7 bases identical to TRBD2. Per the germline V gene, CDR1 is SGHTA and CDR2 is FQGNSA. CDR3 length: 15 amino acids. The V and J ends lost 7 bases and 3 bases, in that order; junction bases with no gene match: 12. The CDR3 DNA is TGTGCCAGCACCCCTGGTCTAGCGGACCTCTACGAGCAGTACTTC. It is translated as CASTPGLADLYEQYF.

This clone was recorded a few times. V and J are TRBV9 and TRBJ2-2; no definite D call. The V gene's germline CDR1 is SGDLS and CDR2 YYNGEE. CDR3 size: 13 residues. The V and J ends lost 0 bases and 5 bases respectively, with 5 bases between them. The CDR3: CASSVVVTGELFF. The CDR3, as DNA: TGTGCCAGCAGCGTAGTTGTGACCGGGGAGCTGTTTTTT. The full variable domain, its missing parts supplied by reference TRBV9 and TRBJ2-2, is DSGVTQTPKHLITATGQRVTLRCSPRSGDLSVYWYQQSLDQGLQFLIQYYNGEERAKGNILERFSAQQFPDLHSELNLSSLELGDSALYFCASSVVVTGELFFGEGSRLTVL.

The chain employs TRBV5-1 and TRBJ2-7, with 9 bases matching TRBD1. V was pared by 0 bases and J by 7 bases, with 5 bases of the junction left unmatched. The CDR3 totals 14 residues. The germline CDR1 and CDR2 sequences are SGHRS and YFSETQ. The DNA for the CDR3 is TGCGCCAGCAGCTTGGGACAGGGGGTGAGGGAGCAGTACTTC. The encoded protein is CASSLGQGVREQYF.

This clone came up once. The chain is built from TRBV4-1 and TRBJ1-1; D uncertain. Germline V gives CDR1 MGHRA, CDR2 YSYEKL. The CDR3 loop spans 16 amino acids. V lost 3 bases and J 0 bases, leaving 14 bases between the germline ends. CDR3 sequence reads: CASSQNQHRMNTEAFF. The CDR3 region has the DNA TGCGCCAGCAGCCAGAACCAACACCGAATGAACACTGAAGCTTTCTTT.

The chain joins TRBV7-6 to TRBJ2-7; the D gene could be TRBD1 or TRBD2 (5 bases each). CDR1 and CDR2 (germline): SGHVS, FNYEAQ. The CDR3 loop spans 18 amino acids. V was clipped by 4 bases and J by 1 base, with 23 bases between them. The CDR3: CASSSNSGGLDHSYEQYF. The DNA for the CDR3 is TGTGCCAGCAGCTCCAATAGTGGGGGTTTAGACCATTCCTACGAGCAGTACTTC.

The gene calls are TRBV5-1 and TRBJ1-3; 8 nucleotides agree with TRBD1. Per germline, CDR1 SGHRS and CDR2 YFSETQ. The V and J ends lost 4 bases and 3 bases, in that order; junction bases with no gene match: 6. This CDR3 is built from 15 residues. CDR3 DNA: TGCGCCAGCAGCATGACAGGGGAGGATGGAAACACCATATATTTT. This translates into CASSMTGEDGNTIYF.

The chain employs TRBV5-1 and TRBJ2-2; D may be TRBD1 (6 bases). The V and J ends lost 0 bases and 1 base respectively, with 10 bases between them. The CDR3 has 16 amino acids. Germline values: CDR1 SGHRS, CDR2 YFSETQ. The CDR3 region has the DNA TGCGCCAGCAGCTTGGACAGGGTGCTGAACACCGGGGAGCTGTTTTTT. Protein: CASSLDRVLNTGELFF.

The chain couples TRBV10-1 to TRBJ2-5, with TRBD2 matching 14 bases. J lost 5 bases, V lost 5 bases, and 4 bases had no gene match. The germline V gene has CDR1 WNHNN and CDR2 SYGVQD (reference sequence). There are 15 residues in the CDR3. The CDR3 loop is CASSRLAGGPETQYF. DNA for the CDR3: TGCGCCAGCAGTCGACTAGCGGGAGGGCCCGAGACCCAGTACTTC.

The sample holds a few counts of this clone. The chain is built from TRBV27 and TRBJ2-7, with TRBD2 as a possible D gene (5 bases). The germline V and J ends were trimmed by 5 bases and 2 bases, with 10 bases remaining between them. This CDR3 is 13 amino acids long. Germline V gene lookup returns CDR1 MNHEY and CDR2 SMNVEV (reference sequence). The CDR3 region has the DNA TGTGCCAGCAGTCGACTACCCACCTACGAGCAGTACTTC. It encodes CASSRLPTYEQYF.